This T cell receptor (beta chain) was sequenced for a study of T cell responses to AZD1222 COVID-19 vaccine. Background on the study: Second-dose intervals of approximately 4 or approximately 12 weeks were pooled.

Libraries were prepared by immunoSEQ multiplex PCR; TCRdb keeps only in-frame clonotypes and omits some of them. The sample includes roughly 78,000 clones, roughly 85% of them seen just once. The study, taken as a whole, reports: None of the repertoires were sampled until the peak T cell response had passed. Spike was spanned by vaccine-associated CD4 TCRs, with dominance at 160-218 and 743-854. Reportedly, close to half of spike-specific TCRs are directed against unmutated variant regions.

A word on this clone: What it binds is unknown.

Sequencing was performed on peripheral blood, taken on day 0 of AZD1222 vaccination. This receptor was identified in an adult in good health.

The CDR3 spells CASSHNYGYTF. The CDR3 region has the DNA TGTGCCAGCAGCCATAACTATGGCTACACCTTC. The chain recombines TRBV4-2 with TRBJ1-2; D gene uncertain. The V end lost 3 bases, the J end lost 1 base, and 0 bases lay between the germline ends. CDR3 length equals 11 residues. The germline V gene encodes CDR1 LGHNA and CDR2 YNFKEQ.